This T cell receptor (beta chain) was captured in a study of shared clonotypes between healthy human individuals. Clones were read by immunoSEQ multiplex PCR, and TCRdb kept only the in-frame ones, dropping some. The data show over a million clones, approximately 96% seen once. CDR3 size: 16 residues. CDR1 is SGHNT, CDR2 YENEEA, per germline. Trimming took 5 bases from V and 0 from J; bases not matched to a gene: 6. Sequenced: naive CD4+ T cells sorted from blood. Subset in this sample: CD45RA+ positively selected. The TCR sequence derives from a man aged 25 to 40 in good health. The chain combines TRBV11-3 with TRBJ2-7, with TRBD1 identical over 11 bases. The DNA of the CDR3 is TGTGCCAGCAGCACCCGGACAGGGGGCGGCTCCTACGAGCAGTACTTC. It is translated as CASSTRTGGGSYEQYF.